What follows are 16 T cell receptor beta chains derived from one specimen sequenced in a study of shared clonotypes between healthy human individuals. CD45RO negativity and positive selection for CCR7 defined naive CD8 cells, a population that excluded terminally differentiated effector memory CD45RA+ cells. Sequencing used immunoSEQ multiplex PCR; TCRdb keeps in-frame clones, though not all of them. The profile shows over 2 million clones, approximately 94% of them singletons. What was sequenced was naive CD8+ T cells sorted from blood. The receptors here all came from a man younger than 30 in good health.

This sequence joins TRBV6-5 and TRBJ2-7, with a tentative D call TRBD2 (6 bases). The CDR3 is 14 amino acids. V shed 2 bases and J shed 0 bases, with 8 bases lying between them. CDR1 is MNHEY, CDR2 SVGAGI, per germline. DNA of the CDR3: TGTGCCAGCAGTTACACGGGGGACTCCTACGAGCAGTACTTC. Translated, it gives CASSYTGDSYEQYF.

The chain uses TRBV9 and TRBJ2-5; no definite D call. V was shortened by 1 base and J by 5 bases, with 6 bases between the two germline ends. Per germline, CDR1 SGDLS and CDR2 YYNGEE. The CDR3 extends over 12 amino acids. The CDR3 nucleotides are TGTGCCAGCAGCGTATCCGAGGAGACCCAGTACTTC. This encodes CASSVSEETQYF.

CDR3 in DNA: TGTGCCAGCATTGGTCAGGTTTCCTACGAGCAGTACTTC. Its protein product is CASIGQVSYEQYF. The genes are TRBV2 and TRBJ2-7; D not resolved. CDR3 length: 13 residues. The ends were cut back, 7 bases at V and 1 base at J, with 11 bases in the middle. Germline V gene lookup returns CDR1 SNHLY and CDR2 FYNNEI.

The chain employs TRBV7-9 and TRBJ2-1, with D possibly being TRBD2 (5 bases). Trimming removed 4 bases at V and 5 bases at J, with 15 bases between. This CDR3 has 15 amino acids. Germline loops: CDR1 SEHNR, CDR2 FQNEAQ (reference sequence). CDR3 in amino acids: CASSSFEGPNNEQFF. For the CDR3, the DNA is TGTGCCAGCAGCTCCTTCGAGGGTCCCAACAATGAGCAGTTCTTC.

The V call is TRBV5-6, the J call TRBJ2-7; D is undetermined. The CDR3 runs 14 residues. Germline V gene sequence: CDR1 SGHDT, CDR2 YYEEEE. V was shortened by 0 bases and J by 2 bases, with 9 bases between the two germline ends. For the CDR3, the DNA is TGTGCCAGCAGCTTGGGCGAGCCTACCTACGAGCAGTACTTC. Translation: CASSLGEPTYEQYF.

The chain is built from TRBV4-1 and TRBJ2-5; 8 positions agree with TRBD2. Looked up from germline, CDR1 is MGHRA and CDR2 is YSYEKL. The CDR3 spans 17 residues. J gave up 1 base and V 0 bases, and 7 bases lay outside the gene matches. The CDR3 loop is CASSQDWPGGFQETQYF. CDR3 coding DNA: TGCGCCAGCAGCCAAGATTGGCCGGGAGGGTTCCAAGAGACCCAGTACTTC.

The chain combines TRBV7-2 with TRBJ1-3, with D perhaps TRBD1 (5 bases). The CDR3 covers 21 residues. Trimming cost V 0 bases and J 4 bases, with 28 bases left between them. The germline V gene has CDR1 SGHTA and CDR2 FQGNSA. CDR3 amino acids: CASSLAPWLLLEGPGGNTIYF. The CDR3 DNA follows: TGTGCCAGCAGCTTAGCCCCCTGGTTACTACTAGAGGGGCCTGGAGGAAACACCATATATTTT.

This sequence joins TRBV14 and TRBJ2-1, with no clear D. The germline V gene has CDR1 SGHDN and CDR2 FVKESK. The CDR3 loop spans 16 amino acids. V was clipped by 4 bases and J by 0 bases, with 13 bases between them. CDR3 amino acids: CASSPLTESSYNEQFF. CDR3 in DNA: TGTGCCAGCAGCCCTCTAACGGAGAGCTCCTACAATGAGCAGTTCTTC.

The chain recombines TRBV7-9 with TRBJ2-7; 7 bases line up with TRBD2. V was clipped by 2 bases and J by 1 base; unmatched bases: 5. The CDR3 is 15 residues long. Germline V lookup: CDR1 SEHNR, CDR2 FQNEAQ (reference sequence). CDR3 region: CASSLTPSGSYEQYF. The DNA of the CDR3 is TGTGCCAGCAGCTTAACTCCTAGCGGATCCTACGAGCAGTACTTC.

There are a few counts of this clone. J is TRBJ2-4 and V is TRBV7-9; D is unresolved. Trimming cost V 8 bases and J 9 bases, with 14 bases left between them. The CDR3 covers 12 residues. CDR1 SEHNR and CDR2 FQNEAQ come from the germline V gene (reference sequence). Written as DNA, the CDR3 is TGTGCCAGCGGCCAAGGGTCCGGCATTCAGTACTTC. This translates into CASGQGSGIQYF.

The chain recombines TRBV29-1 with TRBJ1-2, with no clear D. CDR1 is SQVTM and CDR2 is ANQGSEA in the germline V gene. Trimming took off 0 bases at V and 4 bases at J, with 12 bases between the two ends. The CDR3 contains 14 residues. The CDR3 protein is CSVEDQSAFYGYTF. The CDR3 bases are TGCAGCGTTGAAGATCAAAGCGCCTTCTATGGCTACACCTTC.

As concerns this clone: In the same sample, other DNA sequences code for this CDR3. The chain recombines TRBV28 with TRBJ2-5, with D possibly being TRBD2 (6 bases). CDR1 MDHEN and CDR2 SYDVKM come from the germline V gene. Trimming cost V 2 bases and J 5 bases, with 9 bases left between them. CDR3 size: 13 residues. CDR3 coding DNA: TGTGCCAGCAGTTTAGAGGGAGGCGAGACCCAGTACTTC. Translation gives CASSLEGGETQYF.

V gene TRBV13 combines with J gene TRBJ2-5, with TRBD2 matching 7 bases. Germline V gene data show CDR1 as PRHDT and CDR2 as FYEKMQ (reference sequence). The CDR3 contains 16 residues. The J segment lost 5 bases and the V segment lost 5 bases, leaving 14 bases of the junction unmatched. The CDR3 sequence: CASSPLGQGGIETQYF. In DNA form, the CDR3 reads TGTGCCAGCAGCCCCCTTGGTCAGGGAGGGATTGAGACCCAGTACTTC.

J is TRBJ2-7 and V is TRBV2; TRBD2 matches at 9 bases. Per germline, CDR1 SNHLY and CDR2 FYNNEI. Germline trimming cut 10 bases from V and 6 bases from J; bases unmatched to any gene: 10. This CDR3 has 13 residues. CDR3 DNA sequence: TGTGCCACTTCTAGCGGGAAAAGCGGCGAGCAGTACTTC. Translated, it gives CATSSGKSGEQYF.

The chain combines TRBV5-1 with TRBJ2-7; 9 positions agree with TRBD1. CDR1 is SGHRS and CDR2 is YFSETQ in the germline V gene. The CDR3 extends over 17 amino acids. The V gene end was trimmed by 0 bases and the J gene end by 7 bases; junction bases not matched to a gene: 14. The CDR3 coding sequence is TGCGCCAGCAGCTTGGTCTTCGTAGGACAGGGGACGGGAGAGCAGTACTTC. Residues: CASSLVFVGQGTGEQYF.

The chain links TRBV11-2 to TRBJ2-2, with D perhaps matching TRBD1 or TRBD2 (6 bases each). Trimming removed 4 bases from V and 9 bases from J, with 9 bases in between. CDR3 length: 12 amino acids. Per germline, CDR1 SGHAT and CDR2 FQNNGV. Written as DNA, the CDR3 is TGTGCCAGCAGCTGGGGGGCCTGGGAGCTGTTTTTT. It codes for CASSWGAWELFF.